This TCR beta chain was captured in a study of T cells after yellow fever vaccination. Trimming took 0 bases from V and 5 from J, leaving 12 bases between them. The CDR3 loop spans 14 amino acids. CDR1 SGDLS and CDR2 YYNGEE come from the germline V gene. One entry per CDR3 protein, called by TCRdb with MiXCR from the 5' RACE reads. The sample holds 620,000 or so distinct CDR3 sequences, 17% seen once. This material consisted of PBMCs, taken 5 to 6 days after the first yellow fever vaccination. The sequence derives from a man between 18 and 29 years old who received the YFV17D yellow fever vaccine. J is TRBJ2-7 and V is TRBV9; the D call may be TRBD1 or TRBD2 (6 bases each). The CDR3 here is CASSVGGGRHEQYF. The DNA of the CDR3 is TGTGCCAGCAGCGTAGGTGGGGGGCGGCACGAGCAGTACTTC.